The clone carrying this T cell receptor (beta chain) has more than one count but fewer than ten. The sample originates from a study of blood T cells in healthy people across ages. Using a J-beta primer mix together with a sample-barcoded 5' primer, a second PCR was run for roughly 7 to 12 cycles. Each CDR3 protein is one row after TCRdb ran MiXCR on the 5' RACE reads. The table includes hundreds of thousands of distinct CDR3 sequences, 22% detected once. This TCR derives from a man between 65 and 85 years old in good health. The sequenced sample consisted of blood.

CDR3 DNA sequence: TGTGCCAGCAGCCGCTTCGTGCCAGACACAGATACGCAGTATTTT. This translates into CASSRFVPDTDTQYF. This chain links TRBV14 with TRBJ2-3; unclear D gene. The germline V and J ends were trimmed by 4 bases and 2 bases, with 13 bases remaining between them. Germline values: CDR1 SGHDN, CDR2 FVKESK. The CDR3 is made up of 15 amino acids. Full variable domain (outside the CDR3, taken from reference TRBV14 and TRBJ2-3): EAGVTQFPSHSVIEKGQTVTLRCDPISGHDNLYWYRRVMGKEIKFLLHFVKESKQDESGMPNNRFLAERTGGTYSTLKVQPAELEDSGVYFCASSRFVPDTDTQYFGPGTRLTVL.